The 23 T cell receptor beta chains given below trace back to one sample, sequenced in a study of blood T cell repertoires in COVID-19. Here immunoSEQ multiplex PCR was the method, and the copy in TCRdb shows in-frame clones only, minus some. The sample lists 200,000 to 300,000 clones, around 85% occurring once. The specimen was PBMCs or T cells enriched from blood (not recorded which). The origin of the receptors is a woman in her thirties or forties with acute COVID-19.

In regard to this clone: This CDR3 is also generated by other DNA sequences in the sample. The rearrangement links TRBV9 to TRBJ2-7, with 13 bases matching TRBD2. Germline assignment: CDR1 SGDLS and CDR2 YYNGEE. V trimming: 4 bases; J trimming: 3 bases; junction bases outside the gene matches: 4. The CDR3 runs to 15 residues. The DNA of the CDR3 is TGTGCCAGCAGCACTGGGACTAGCGGGAACTACGAGCAGTACTTC. Residues: CASSTGTSGNYEQYF.

The J gene is TRBJ1-2, the V gene TRBV12-3 or TRBV12-4, with D perhaps TRBD1 (5 bases). This CDR3 is built from 12 residues. V shed 5 bases and J shed 6 bases, with 10 bases lying between them. CDR3 sequence: CASSPDRHGYTF. CDR3 bases: TGTGCCAGCAGTCCCGACAGACATGGCTACACCTTC.

The chain's CDR3 is CASSPGTSGSYEQYF. For the CDR3, the DNA is TGCGCCAGCAGTCCTGGGACTAGCGGCTCCTACGAGCAGTACTTC. V gene TRBV4-1 combines with J gene TRBJ2-7; 11 bases match TRBD2. The CDR3 loop spans 15 amino acids. Per germline, CDR1 MGHRA and CDR2 YSYEKL. V lost 6 bases to trimming and J lost 0 bases; unmatched junction nucleotides: 4.

CDR3 DNA: TGTGCCAGCAGCCAAGATGGCGCGGGAGGGATGCAGTTCTTC. It codes for CASSQDGAGGMQFF. V gene TRBV3-1 (or the pseudogene TRBV3-2) combines with J gene TRBJ2-1; 9 bases agree with TRBD2. The germline V gene has CDR1 LGHDT and CDR2 YNNKEL (reference sequence). The CDR3 extends over 14 amino acids. V was pared by 0 bases and J by 12 bases, with 6 bases of the junction left unmatched.

The chain employs TRBV9 and TRBJ1-1; perhaps TRBD1 as D (5 bases). V was pared by 9 bases and J by 6 bases, with 18 bases between. The CDR3 covers 13 residues. Germline loops: CDR1 SGDLS, CDR2 YYNGEE. CDR3 DNA sequence: TGTGCCACCTCACGCGGTCAGGGCTCTGAAGCTTTCTTT. It codes for CATSRGQGSEAFF.

The chain has TRBV24-1 and TRBJ2-5; D gene ambiguous. The CDR3 is 13 residues long. Germline V gene data show CDR1 as KGHDR and CDR2 as SFDVKD. V shed 3 bases and J shed 3 bases, with 7 bases lying between them. CDR3 DNA sequence: TGTGCCACCAGTGATACTAATGAAGAGACCCAGTACTTC. It is translated as CATSDTNEETQYF.

The rearrangement uses TRBV3-1 (or the pseudogene TRBV3-2) and TRBJ1-6; perhaps TRBD1 as D (5 bases). The V end was cut by 0 bases, the J end by 6 bases, with 12 bases between. The CDR3 totals 16 residues. CDR1 and CDR2 (germline): LGHDT, YNNKEL (reference sequence). CDR3: CASSQDRGTGNSPLHF. The CDR3 DNA is TGTGCCAGCAGCCAAGATCGGGGGACCGGTAATTCACCCCTCCACTTT.

This chain joins TRBV24-1 and TRBJ2-3, with unresolved D. The CDR3 is made up of 13 amino acids. The germline V and J ends were trimmed by 4 bases and 5 bases, with 9 bases remaining between them. The germline V gene encodes CDR1 KGHDR and CDR2 SFDVKD. CDR3 DNA sequence: TGTGCCACCAGTGAAGTTACCGGAGATACGCAGTATTTT. It yields the protein CATSEVTGDTQYF.

The CDR3 loop is CASSRQAYNSPLHF. CDR3 sequence (DNA): TGTGCCAGCAGTCGACAGGCCTATAATTCACCCCTCCACTTT. This chain uses TRBV28 with TRBJ1-6; perhaps TRBD1 as D (6 bases). The CDR3 extends over 14 amino acids. The germline gives CDR1 MDHEN, CDR2 SYDVKM. Trimming cost V 5 bases and J 2 bases, with 7 bases left between them.

This sequence joins TRBV2 and TRBJ2-7; 11 bases are a match to TRBD2. The length of the CDR3 is 14 residues. Germline V gives CDR1 SNHLY, CDR2 FYNNEI. Trimming removed 8 bases from V and 2 bases from J; junction bases left unmatched: 5. The CDR3 sequence: CASGTSGGAYEQYF. CDR3 nucleotides: TGTGCCAGCGGGACTAGCGGAGGGGCCTACGAGCAGTACTTC.

The genes are TRBV5-1 and TRBJ2-7; a possible D gene is TRBD1 (6 bases). The germline V gene has CDR1 SGHRS and CDR2 YFSETQ. CDR3 length equals 15 residues. The germline V and J ends were trimmed by 0 bases and 4 bases, with 14 bases remaining between them. The CDR3 protein is CASSLAQQGSYEQYF. In DNA form, the CDR3 reads TGCGCCAGCAGCTTGGCCCAACAGGGAAGTTACGAGCAGTACTTC.

The J gene is TRBJ2-1, the V gene TRBV18; 7 bases match TRBD2. Germline lookup yields CDR1 KGHSH and CDR2 LQKENI. J was trimmed by 7 bases and V by 3 bases; bases with no gene match: 9. This CDR3 region has 15 residues. The CDR3 here is CASSPAGRAKNEQFF. The DNA of the CDR3 is TGTGCCAGCTCACCGGCGGGGAGGGCCAAGAATGAGCAGTTCTTC.

The V gene is TRBV19, the J gene TRBJ1-5; D remains ambiguous. This CDR3 has 13 amino acids. Per germline, CDR1 LNHDA and CDR2 SQIVND (reference sequence). V lost 5 bases and J 7 bases, leaving 12 bases between the germline ends. The DNA of the CDR3 is TGTGCCAGTAGTGACCCCGGGGTCCAGCCCCAGCATTTT. This gives the protein CASSDPGVQPQHF.

The J gene is TRBJ2-7, the V gene TRBV7-9, with 11 bases aligning to TRBD2. Germline V lookup: CDR1 SEHNR, CDR2 FQNEAQ (reference sequence). V lost 5 bases to trimming and J lost 0 bases; unmatched junction nucleotides: 15. The CDR3 length is 19 residues. CDR3 nucleotide sequence: TGTGCCAGCAGCCCTACCCTTGTAACCGGGACTAGCGGCTCCTACGAGCAGTACTTC. The encoded protein is CASSPTLVTGTSGSYEQYF. Full variable domain (missing parts from reference TRBV7-9 and TRBJ2-7): DTGVSQNPRHKITKRGQNVTFRCDPISEHNRLYWYRQTLGQGPEFLTYFQNEAQLEKSRLLSDRFSAERPKGSFSTLEIQRTEQGDSAMYLCASSPTLVTGTSGSYEQYFGPGTRLTVT.

The chain recombines TRBV19 with TRBJ1-5, with D perhaps TRBD1 (5 bases). With 5 bases removed from V and 3 bases from J, the gap between germline ends came to 11 bases. The CDR3 is made up of 14 amino acids. From germline, CDR1 is LNHDA and CDR2 SQIVND (reference sequence). In DNA, the CDR3 is TGTGCCAGTAGTTCAGACAGAGACAATCAGCCCCAGCATTTT. Its protein is CASSSDRDNQPQHF.

The V call is TRBV10-3, the J call TRBJ2-1; 13 bases are shared with TRBD2. This CDR3 contains 15 residues. The germline V gene has CDR1 ENHRY and CDR2 SYGVKD. The trim removed 6 bases at V and 6 bases at J, leaving 5 bases unmatched. CDR3 sequence (DNA): TGTGCCATCAGGGACACTAGCGGGAGGGCCAATGAGCAGTTCTTC. Translation gives CAIRDTSGRANEQFF.

The chain couples TRBV25-1 to TRBJ1-6; TRBD1 agrees at 7 bases. CDR3 size: 13 residues. CDR1 is MGHDK and CDR2 is SYGVNS in the germline V gene. Germline trimming cut 10 bases from V and 9 bases from J; bases unmatched to any gene: 9. CDR3 in amino acids: CATSGQLGSPLHF. The CDR3 DNA follows: TGTGCCACCTCGGGACAGTTGGGTTCACCCCTCCACTTT. The whole variable domain, filled in from reference TRBV25-1 and TRBJ1-6, reads EADIYQTPRYLVIGTGKKITLECSQTMGHDKMYWYQQDPGMELHLIHYSYGVNSTEKGDLSSESTVSRIRTEHFPLTLESARPSHTSQYLCATSGQLGSPLHFGNGTRLTVT.

The CDR3 loop is CASSIQGTYEQYF. CDR3 bases: TGTGCCAGTAGTATACAGGGGACCTACGAGCAGTACTTC. The rearrangement uses TRBV19 and TRBJ2-7; TRBD1 might be the D (6 bases). This CDR3 contains 13 residues. V lost 2 bases, J lost 2 bases, and 7 bases lay in between. Germline values: CDR1 LNHDA, CDR2 SQIVND (reference sequence).

V usage is TRBV9 and J usage is TRBJ2-7; D perhaps matches TRBD1 (5 bases). V lost 3 bases, J lost 2 bases, and 9 bases lay in between. Germline V gene sequence: CDR1 SGDLS, CDR2 YYNGEE. The length of the CDR3 is 13 residues. CDR3 in DNA: TGTGCCAGCAGCGCCGGACAAACCTACGAGCAGTACTTC. Translating gives CASSAGQTYEQYF.

Turning to this clone: This sample also contains other DNA sequences that code for the same CDR3. V usage is TRBV19 and J usage is TRBJ2-5, with 11 bases fitting TRBD2. This CDR3 is 14 amino acids long. Per the germline V gene, CDR1 is LNHDA and CDR2 is SQIVND (reference sequence). V lost 4 bases, J lost 3 bases, and 1 base stayed unmatched. CDR3: CASSTTSGEETQYF. The CDR3, as DNA: TGTGCCAGTAGTACGACTAGCGGGGAAGAGACCCAGTACTTC.

The genes are TRBV7-8 and TRBJ2-3; 7 bases agree with TRBD2. The CDR3 runs to 15 residues. Germline lookup yields CDR1 SGHVS and CDR2 FQNEAQ. Trimming cost V 1 base and J 6 bases; bases outside gene matches: 7. DNA of the CDR3: TGTGCCAGCAGCTTAGGGAACGGGGAGGGCGATACGCAGTATTTT. Protein product: CASSLGNGEGDTQYF.

This sequence joins TRBV12-3 or TRBV12-4 and TRBJ1-1; the D is unclear. The length of the CDR3 is 12 residues. The V and J ends lost 3 bases and 7 bases respectively, with 9 bases between them. The chain's CDR3 is CASSFVQNEAFF. The CDR3 DNA reads TGTGCCAGCAGTTTCGTACAGAATGAAGCTTTCTTT.

In the case of this clone: Just one base apart from a much larger clone, this may be a read error. The CDR3 loop is CASSLLAGDYNEQFF. CDR3 DNA: TGTGCCAGCAGCTTACTAGCGGGAGATTACAATGAGCAGTTCTTC. V gene TRBV7-3 combines with J gene TRBJ2-1; 10 bases fit TRBD2. Germline V lookup: CDR1 SGHTA, CDR2 FQGTGA. The CDR3 contains 15 residues. V was pared by 2 bases and J by 4 bases, with 2 bases of the junction left unmatched.